The 22 T cell receptor beta chains below were found in one sample sequenced in a study of T cell repertoires in cytomegalovirus infection (dated by TCRdb to the late 2010s). These TCRs are of unknown antigen specificity. The treatment or condition label on this specimen signifies: in vitro stimulation with specific CMV peptide epitopes to enrich CMV-specific T cells. Sequencing was performed on an Illumina HiSeq 1500. The public reads were reanalyzed by TCRdb: fastp trimming at Q25, MiXCR alignment, in-frame beta chains only. For every CDR3 protein sequence, its rows merge into one entry that carries the most common genes and DNA. The sample contains some 500,000 distinct CDR3 sequences, about 33% of them found a single time. Of the sample, roughly 15% is held by the ten largest clones. Sequencing was performed on cultured PBMCs, taken from culture after CMV antigen stimulation. The receptors stem from a human donor in good health (CMV status not recorded). Some clones in this sample may be carry-over from other donors' samples.

This clonotype was observed many times. The chain carries TRBV7-2 and TRBJ2-1, with TRBD2 matching over 7 bases. Germline V lookup: CDR1 SGHTA, CDR2 FQGNSA. The CDR3 loop spans 15 amino acids. Trimming at V came to 2 bases and at J to 6 bases, leaving 7 bases not matched to a gene. CDR3 nucleotide sequence: TGTGCCAGCAGCTTAATCGGGTCGGGGGGCAATGAGCAGTTCTTC. Amino acid sequence: CASSLIGSGGNEQFF. Based on the CDR3 plus reference TRBV7-2 and TRBJ2-1, the full variable domain is GAGVSQSPSNKVTEKGKDVELRCDPISGHTALYWYRQSLGQGLEFLIYFQGNSAPDKSGLPSDRFSAERTGGSVSTLTIQRTQQEDSAVYLCASSLIGSGGNEQFFGPGTRLTVL.

This clonotype has only a few counts. The chain combines TRBV20-1 with TRBJ2-3; D is perhaps TRBD2 (7 bases). CDR1 is DFQATT and CDR2 is SNEGSKA in the germline V gene (reference sequence). Trimming stripped 3 bases from V and 5 bases from J, with 15 bases between. This CDR3 has 14 amino acids. The CDR3 region has the DNA TGCAGTGCTAGGACGGGGGGCGCTGGAGATACGCAGTATTTT. Translating it yields CSARTGGAGDTQYF.

This clonotype was recorded a few times. This chain uses TRBV7-8 with TRBJ2-7, with D maybe TRBD1 (5 bases). The CDR3 loop spans 14 amino acids. Germline V gene lookup returns CDR1 SGHVS and CDR2 FQNEAQ. Trimming took 5 bases from V and 1 from J, leaving 12 bases between them. CDR3 bases: TGTGCCAGCAGCCTCCAGGGCGGATCCTACGAGCAGTACGTC. Amino acids: CASSLQGGSYEQYV.

This clonotype has a handful of counts. The chain combines TRBV6-2 or TRBV6-3 with TRBJ2-1; TRBD2 aligns across 10 bases. CDR3 length: 14 residues. Germline trimming cut 7 bases from V and 6 bases from J; bases unmatched to any gene: 6. The germline V gene encodes CDR1 MNHEY and CDR2 SVGEGT. DNA for the CDR3: TGTGCCAGCACCGAACTAGCGGGATCCAATGAGCAGTTCTTC. Amino acids: CASTELAGSNEQFF.

This clonotype was counted between two and nine times. The chain has TRBV7-9 and TRBJ2-5; D is unclear. The V gene lost 4 bases and the J gene lost 0 bases, with 12 bases spanning the gap. Germline CDR1 SEHNR, CDR2 FQNEAQ (reference sequence). The CDR3 is made up of 15 amino acids. CDR3 bases: TGTGCCAGCAGCTCCAAAGACACCCACCAAGAGACCCAGTACTTC. Translated, it gives CASSSKDTHQETQYF.

This clonotype has a handful of counts. The chain joins TRBV5-1 to TRBJ1-1; D remains unclear. Looked up from germline, CDR1 is SGHRS and CDR2 is YFSETQ. The CDR3 is 14 residues long. Trimming removed 1 base at V and 5 bases at J, with 12 bases between. The CDR3 sequence is CASSLRGRKTEAFF. DNA of the CDR3: TGCGCCAGCAGCTTGCGAGGTAGAAAAACTGAAGCTTTCTTT. Full variable domain (remainder filled in from reference TRBV5-1 and TRBJ1-1): KAGVTQTPRYLIKTRGQQVTLSCSPISGHRSVSWYQQTPGQGLQFLFEYFSETQRNKGNFPGRFSGRQFSNSRSEMNVSTLELGDSALYLCASSLRGRKTEAFFGQGTRLTVV.

There are many counts of this clonotype. The chain carries TRBV7-9 and TRBJ1-2; D unresolved. The germline V gene has CDR1 SEHNR and CDR2 FQNEAQ (reference sequence). The V and J ends lost 5 bases and 7 bases respectively, with 20 bases between them. This CDR3 has 15 amino acids. The CDR3 sequence: CASSHSRTGGLGYTF. The CDR3 DNA sequence: TGTGCCAGCAGCCACTCTCGGACGGGAGGGCTTGGCTACACCTTC. The full variable domain, completed using reference TRBV7-9 and TRBJ1-2, is DTGVSQNPRHKITKRGQNVTFRCDPISEHNRLYWYRQTLGQGPEFLTYFQNEAQLEKSRLLSDRFSAERPKGSFSTLEIQRTEQGDSAMYLCASSHSRTGGLGYTFGSGTRLTVV.

A note on this clonotype: Sequence at one end of the junction differs from germline and may be a read error. The chain couples TRBV7-7 to TRBJ2-1; 12 bases agree with TRBD1. CDR3 length equals 15 residues. Germline V gene lookup returns CDR1 SSHAT and CDR2 FNYEAQ (reference sequence). The CDR3 reads CASSDGTGGIDEQFF. The CDR3 bases are TGTGCTAGCAGCGACGGGACAGGGGGCATAGATGAGCAGTTCTTC.

This sequence joins TRBV20-1 and TRBJ2-1; D is possibly TRBD2 (5 bases). Germline CDR1 reads DFQATT; CDR2 reads SNEGSKA (reference sequence). Trimming took 0 bases from V and 8 from J, leaving 20 bases between them. This CDR3 region has 16 residues. The CDR3 sequence: CSARDTPGKSLHEQFF. Written as DNA, the CDR3 is TGCAGTGCTAGAGATACCCCCGGGAAGAGTCTTCATGAGCAGTTCTTC.

In this sample, this clonotype turned up a few times. V usage is TRBV4-1 and J usage is TRBJ1-4; D is uncertain. CDR3 length: 14 residues. Looked up from germline, CDR1 is MGHRA and CDR2 is YSYEKL. Trimming cost V 0 bases and J 6 bases, with 8 bases left between them. CDR3 sequence reads: CASSQEERYEKLFF. The CDR3 nucleotides read TGCGCCAGCAGCCAAGAGGAACGGTATGAAAAACTGTTTTTT.

This clonotype showed up many times. The chain combines TRBV7-2 with TRBJ2-5; D unresolved. The CDR3 extends over 12 amino acids. V was clipped by 5 bases and J by 5 bases, with 9 bases between them. Per the germline V gene, CDR1 is SGHTA and CDR2 is FQGNSA. The CDR3 coding sequence is TGTGCCAGCAGCCCGGACCGGGAGACCCAGTACTTC. Its translation: CASSPDRETQYF.

The chain employs TRBV6-5 and TRBJ2-2; D gene ambiguous. The CDR3 sequence is 15 residues long. Germline V gene sequence: CDR1 MNHEY, CDR2 SVGAGI. V shed 5 bases and J shed 4 bases, with 14 bases lying between them. CDR3 protein: CASSPRAATTGELFF. The CDR3 DNA reads as TGTGCCAGCAGTCCCCGTGCGGCGACCACCGGGGAGCTGTTTTTT.

This clonotype was counted a few times. The chain employs TRBV20-1 and TRBJ1-1; the D is unclear. Germline values: CDR1 DFQATT, CDR2 SNEGSKA (reference sequence). This CDR3 is 13 amino acids long. The V end was cut by 1 base, the J end by 1 base, with 7 bases between. The CDR3 nucleotides are TGCAGTGCTAGAGTAACGGGGAACACTGAAGCTTTCTTT. It is translated as CSARVTGNTEAFF.

V and J are TRBV20-1 and TRBJ1-1; maybe TRBD1 (5 bases). The CDR3 is 12 amino acids. Germline-derived CDR1 and CDR2 are DFQATT and SNEGSKA (reference sequence). Trimming cost V 6 bases and J 1 base, with 9 bases left between them. In DNA form, the CDR3 reads TGCAGTGCGCCTCAGGGGAACACTGAAGCTTTCTTT. Protein product: CSAPQGNTEAFF.

This clonotype came up a few times. The chain has TRBV7-2 and TRBJ2-1; D is unclear. CDR1 SGHTA and CDR2 FQGNSA come from the germline V gene. This CDR3 is built from 14 residues. The germline V and J ends were trimmed by 1 base and 1 base, with 5 bases remaining between them. The DNA of the CDR3 is TGTGCCAGCAGCTTAGATTGGTCCTACAATGAGCAGTTCTTC. Protein sequence: CASSLDWSYNEQFF.

The J gene is TRBJ2-3, the V gene TRBV5-4, with a possible D match to TRBD1 (7 bases). V was clipped by 9 bases and J by 3 bases, with 20 bases between them. This CDR3 comprises 15 residues. The germline V gene encodes CDR1 SGHNT and CDR2 YYREEE (reference sequence). The CDR3 sequence is CATLLQGGLTDTQYF. The CDR3 nucleotides are TGTGCCACCTTGCTCCAGGGGGGTTTAACAGATACGCAGTATTTT.

The chain couples TRBV5-6 to TRBJ2-1; unclear D gene. The CDR3 runs 18 residues. Germline-derived CDR1 and CDR2 are SGHDT and YYEEEE. V lost 1 base and J 0 bases, leaving 17 bases between the germline ends. Here the CDR3 reads CASSLLSFAPNSYNEQFF. For the CDR3, the DNA is TGTGCCAGCAGCTTGTTAAGTTTCGCTCCCAACTCCTACAATGAGCAGTTCTTC.

The CDR3 coding sequence is TGCAGCGTTGAGGCAGGGGGATACGAGCAGTACGTC. Translated: CSVEAGGYEQYV. The chain carries TRBV29-1 and TRBJ2-7; 7 nucleotides match TRBD1. This CDR3 has 12 residues. J gave up 4 bases and V 3 bases, and 3 bases lay outside the gene matches. The germline V gene encodes CDR1 SQVTM and CDR2 ANQGSEA.

This clonotype was observed a few times. CDR3 amino acids: CASSFFGGGELFF. DNA of the CDR3: TGTGCCAGCAGTTTTTTCGGGGGCGGGGAGCTGTTTTTT. The chain links TRBV12-3 or TRBV12-4 to TRBJ2-2, with D possibly TRBD2 on 6 matching bases. V lost 3 bases and J 7 bases, leaving 9 bases between the germline ends. CDR3 length: 13 amino acids.

This chain uses TRBV7-9 with TRBJ2-7, with a weak D call TRBD2 (6 bases). Trimming shortened V by 8 bases and J by 9 bases, and 17 bases separated the two germline ends. CDR1 and CDR2 from the germline V gene are SEHNR and FQNEAQ (reference sequence). This CDR3 contains 12 residues. The CDR3 DNA is TGTGCCAGCTCTTCGTCCCCCGGGGGGCAGTACGTC. This translates into CASSSSPGGQYV.

V usage is TRBV10-3 and J usage is TRBJ2-3; TRBD2 matches 8 bases. The CDR3 length is 20 residues. The germline gives CDR1 ENHRY, CDR2 SYGVKD. Germline trimming cut 4 bases from V and 0 bases from J; bases unmatched to any gene: 18. CDR3 residues: CAISADLGAGDGLSTDTQYF. The CDR3 DNA sequence: TGTGCCATCAGTGCCGACCTGGGAGCGGGAGACGGCCTTAGCACAGATACGCAGTATTTT.

This clonotype was picked up a small number of times. The chain has TRBV19 and TRBJ2-7; D is perhaps TRBD2 (6 bases). The V gene's germline CDR1 is LNHDA and CDR2 SQIVND (reference sequence). The CDR3 contains 16 residues. V gave up 1 base and J gave up 2 bases, with 15 bases separating them. DNA for the CDR3: TGTGCCAGTAGTATAGCCACGGGGACTGGAACCTACGAGCAGTACTTC. This encodes CASSIATGTGTYEQYF.